Many counts were recorded for the clone carrying this T cell receptor beta chain. This library used around 400 ng RNA and molecular barcoded adaptors spanning alpha/delta and beta/gamma chains. In TCRdb, the reads were re-called with MiXCR into one record per CDR3 protein. The sample consists of around 33,000 distinct CDR3 sequences, approximately 17% of them appearing once. V lost 6 bases, J lost 6 bases, and 19 bases lay in between. Germline V lookup: CDR1 MGHRA, CDR2 YSYEKL. The CDR3 is 15 residues long. The sample is drawn from a study of read filtering for tumor transcriptome and immune sequencing. Study summary: DNase treatment preceded whole-transcriptome library preparation. Per sample, TCR-region reads ranged about 3.5 to 11 million by IR-seq, roughly 75 to 1,400 by RNA-seq.

The rearrangement joins TRBV4-1 to TRBJ2-3, with D maybe TRBD2 (7 bases). The source of this sequence is a donor aged 40 or over with multiple myeloma. The sample comprised a population of CD138-negative cells sorted from bone marrow. CDR3 loop: CASSQGTGLYDTQYF. The CDR3, as DNA: TGCGCCAGCAGTCAGGGGACGGGACTATACGATACGCAGTATTTT.